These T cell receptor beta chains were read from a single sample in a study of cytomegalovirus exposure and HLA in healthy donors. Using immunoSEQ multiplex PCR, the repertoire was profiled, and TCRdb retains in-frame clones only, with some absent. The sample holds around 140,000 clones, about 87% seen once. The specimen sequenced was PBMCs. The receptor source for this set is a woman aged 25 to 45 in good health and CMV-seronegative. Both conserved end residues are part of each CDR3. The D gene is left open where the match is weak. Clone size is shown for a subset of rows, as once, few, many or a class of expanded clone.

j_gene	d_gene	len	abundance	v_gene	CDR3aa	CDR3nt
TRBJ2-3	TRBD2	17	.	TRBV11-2	CASTRSAVAGFTDTQYF	TGTGCCAGCACCCGCTCAGCGGTAGCGGGCTTCACAGATACGCAGTATTTT
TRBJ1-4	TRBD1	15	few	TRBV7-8	CASSPRQGAGEKLFF	TGTGCCAGCAGCCCCCGACAGGGGGCGGGTGAAAAACTGTTTTTT
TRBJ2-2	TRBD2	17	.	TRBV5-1	CASSPAWQRGGSGELFF	TGCGCCAGCAGCCCGGCCTGGCAGCGGGGGGGCTCCGGGGAGCTGTTTTTT
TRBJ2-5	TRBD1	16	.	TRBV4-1	CASSLLKAGGQETQYF	TGCGCCAGCAGCCTCCTGAAAGCAGGGGGACAAGAGACCCAGTACTTC
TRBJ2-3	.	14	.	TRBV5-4	CASSLASYTDTQYF	TGTGCCAGCAGCTTGGCCAGTTACACAGATACGCAGTATTTT
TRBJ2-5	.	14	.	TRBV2	CASSDVWAGETQYF	TGTGCCAGCAGTGATGTGTGGGCGGGAGAGACCCAGTACTTC
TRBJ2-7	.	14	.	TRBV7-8	CASSSSAVLVGQYF	TGTGCCAGCAGCTCCTCTGCGGTCCTTGTAGGGCAGTACTTC
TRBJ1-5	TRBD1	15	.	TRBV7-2	CASSLRQGEAQPQHF	TGTGCCAGCAGCTTAAGGCAGGGGGAGGCACAGCCCCAGCATTTT
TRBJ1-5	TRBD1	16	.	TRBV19	CASSNPGTGGGQPQHF	TGTGCCAGTAGTAATCCCGGGACAGGGGGCGGTCAGCCCCAGCATTTT
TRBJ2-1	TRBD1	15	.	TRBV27	CASSKTGGEYNEQFF	TGTGCCAGCAGCAAGACAGGGGGAGAATACAATGAGCAGTTCTTC
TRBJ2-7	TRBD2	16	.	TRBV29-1	CSVVGGQSGRGYEQYF	TGCAGCGTTGTAGGGGGGCAGAGCGGGAGAGGTTACGAGCAGTACTTC
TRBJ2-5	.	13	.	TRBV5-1	CASSLGGGETQYF	TGCGCCAGCAGCTTAGGGGGGGGTGAGACCCAGTACTTC
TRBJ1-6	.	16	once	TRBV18	CASSPTDSEYNSPLHF	TGTGCCAGCTCTCCGACCGACAGTGAATATAATTCACCCCTCCACTTT
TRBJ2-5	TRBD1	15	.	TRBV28	CASSLGATGVETQYF	TGTGCCAGCAGTTTGGGGGCGACAGGGGTGGAGACCCAGTACTTC
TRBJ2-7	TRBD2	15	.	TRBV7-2	CASSLGTSGSNEQYF	TGTGCCAGCAGCTTAGGGACTAGCGGGAGCAACGAGCAGTACTTC
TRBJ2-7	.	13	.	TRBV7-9	CSSSRGQSYEQYF	TGTTCCAGCAGCCGTGGACAGTCCTACGAGCAGTACTTC
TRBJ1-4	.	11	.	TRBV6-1	CASSRGGKLFF	TGTGCCAGCAGCCGGGGGGGAAAACTGTTTTTT
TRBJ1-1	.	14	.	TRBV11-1	CASSLGLSNTEAFF	TGTGCCAGCAGCCTCGGTCTATCTAACACTGAAGCTTTCTTT
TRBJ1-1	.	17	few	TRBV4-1	CASSPPYRVRADTEAFF	TGCGCCAGCAGCCCTCCATACAGGGTACGAGCCGACACTGAAGCTTTCTTT
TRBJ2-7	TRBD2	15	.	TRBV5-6	CASRAGTSGTYEQYF	TGTGCCAGCAGGGCAGGGACTAGCGGGACCTACGAGCAGTACTTC
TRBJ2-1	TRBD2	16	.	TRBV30	CAWSKPLLAGGFEQFF	TGTGCCTGGAGTAAACCTCTTCTGGCGGGAGGCTTTGAGCAGTTCTTC
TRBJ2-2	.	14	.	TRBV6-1	CASIRGMGAGELFF	TGTGCCAGCATACGGGGGATGGGGGCCGGGGAGCTGTTTTTT
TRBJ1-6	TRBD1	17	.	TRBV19	CASSVLQGSSYNSPLHF	TGTGCCAGTAGTGTTCTACAGGGGAGCTCCTATAATTCACCCCTCCACTTT
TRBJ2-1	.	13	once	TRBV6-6	CASTLGRQNEQFF	TGTGCCAGCACCCTAGGGAGGCAGAATGAGCAGTTCTTC
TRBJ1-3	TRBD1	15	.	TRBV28	CASSLTTGQFNTIYF	TGTGCCAGCAGTTTAACCACGGGACAGTTTAACACCATATATTTT
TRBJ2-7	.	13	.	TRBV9	CASSVGTHYEQYF	TGTGCCAGCAGCGTGGGGACACATTACGAGCAGTACTTC
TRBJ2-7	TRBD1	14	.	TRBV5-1	CASKIRQGAYEQYF	TGCGCCAGCAAAATTAGACAGGGGGCTTACGAGCAGTACTTC
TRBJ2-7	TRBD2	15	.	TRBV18	CATGQAGEPVYEQYF	TGTGCCACCGGGCAAGCGGGGGAACCAGTCTACGAGCAGTACTTC
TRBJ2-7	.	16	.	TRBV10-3	CAISESVAGGRYEQYF	TGTGCCATCAGTGAGTCGGTCGCGGGCGGACGCTACGAGCAGTACTTC
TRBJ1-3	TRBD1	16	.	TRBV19	CASSPQGVFAGNTIYF	TGTGCCAGTAGCCCACAGGGGGTATTCGCTGGAAACACCATATATTTT
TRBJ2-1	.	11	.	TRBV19	CASSTENEQFF	TGTGCCAGTAGTACTGAGAATGAGCAGTTCTTC
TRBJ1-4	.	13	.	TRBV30	CAWSSGYNEKLFF	TGTGCCTGGAGCTCAGGGTACAATGAAAAACTGTTTTTT
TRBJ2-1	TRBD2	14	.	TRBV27	CASSLVASGNEQFF	TGTGCCAGCAGTTTAGTGGCTAGCGGCAATGAGCAGTTCTTC
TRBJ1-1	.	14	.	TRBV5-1	CASSGGQLGTEAFF	TGCGCCAGCAGCGGCGGACAGTTAGGGACTGAAGCTTTCTTT
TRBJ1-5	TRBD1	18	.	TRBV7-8	CASSLAKGLTGVNQPQHF	TGTGCCAGCAGCTTAGCGAAGGGCTTGACAGGGGTCAATCAGCCCCAGCATTTT
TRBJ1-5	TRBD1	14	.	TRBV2	CATGADRGAQPQHF	TGTGCCACCGGGGCAGACAGGGGTGCCCAGCCCCAGCATTTT
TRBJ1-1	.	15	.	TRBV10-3	CAITNSGQSNTEAFF	TGTGCCATCACAAATTCCGGACAGTCGAACACTGAAGCTTTCTTT
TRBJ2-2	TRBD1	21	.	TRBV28	CATHGLWADRYPQKDTGELFF	TGTGCCACCCACGGACTTTGGGCGGACAGGTACCCTCAAAAGGACACCGGGGAGCTGTTTTTT
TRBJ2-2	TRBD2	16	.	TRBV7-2	CASSESVTSATGELFF	TGTGCCAGCTCTGAGAGCGTGACTAGCGCCACCGGGGAGCTGTTTTTT
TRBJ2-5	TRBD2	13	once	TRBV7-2	CASGRGREETQYF	TGTGCCAGCGGACGAGGGAGGGAGGAGACCCAGTACTTC